This T cell receptor beta chain came from a study of blood T cell repertoires in COVID-19. Study at large: The study drew acute and convalescent COVID-19 samples from the United States, Italy and Spain. PBMCs, B-cell-depleted T cells, or T cells provided the cDNA or gDNA that made up the material.

In the original analysis: Researchers report that nucleated cell counts were estimated from reference gene primer amplification. Here immunoSEQ multiplex PCR was the method, and the copy in TCRdb shows in-frame clones only, minus some. Clonal size and the V and J genes are those of that table, whereas D and trimming came from the DNA. The sample contains about 80,000 clones, approximately 80% of which appear only once. Germline lookup yields CDR1 MDHEN and CDR2 SYDVKM. The CDR3 covers 11 residues. V lost 7 bases to trimming and J lost 9 bases, with 12 bases between them. This chain links TRBV28 with TRBJ1-1, with D tentatively TRBD1 (6 bases). The receptor comes from a human donor in a cohort sampled during active COVID-19. Source material: peripheral blood. For the CDR3, the DNA is TGTGCCAGCAACAGAGGGGGTAAAGCTTTCTTT. Amino acids: CASNRGGKAFF.